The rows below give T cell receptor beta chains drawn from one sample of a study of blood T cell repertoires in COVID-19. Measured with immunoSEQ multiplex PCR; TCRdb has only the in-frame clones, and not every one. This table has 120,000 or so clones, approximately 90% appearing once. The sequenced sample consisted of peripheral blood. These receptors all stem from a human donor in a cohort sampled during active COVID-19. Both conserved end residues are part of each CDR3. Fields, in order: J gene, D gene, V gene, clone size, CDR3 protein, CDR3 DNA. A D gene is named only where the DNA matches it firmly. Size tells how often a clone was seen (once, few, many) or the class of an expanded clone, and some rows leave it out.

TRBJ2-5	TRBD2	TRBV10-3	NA	CAIERAGGGTQYF	TGTGCCATCGAGAGGGCGGGAGGAGGGACCCAGTACTTC
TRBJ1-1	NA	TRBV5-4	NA	CASSTIQGGTEAFF	TGTGCCAGCAGCACCATACAGGGCGGCACTGAAGCTTTCTTT
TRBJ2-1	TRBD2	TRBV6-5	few	CATSQTSSPGDEQFF	TGTGCCACCTCCCAGACTAGCTCCCCTGGGGATGAGCAGTTCTTC
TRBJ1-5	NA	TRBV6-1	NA	CASSEAQNQPQHF	TGTGCCAGCAGTGAAGCCCAGAATCAGCCCCAGCATTTT
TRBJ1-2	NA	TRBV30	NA	CAWRERGNPYGYTF	TGTGCCTGGAGGGAAAGGGGAAACCCCTATGGCTACACCTTC
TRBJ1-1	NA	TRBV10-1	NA	CASSEGSLGAFF	TGCGCCAGCAGTGAGGGTTCGCTCGGAGCTTTCTTT
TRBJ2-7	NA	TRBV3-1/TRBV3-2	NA	CASEGDSYEQYF	TGTGCCAGCGAGGGGGATTCCTACGAGCAGTACTTC
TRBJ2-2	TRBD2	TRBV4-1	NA	CASSQERGGDTGELFF	TGCGCCAGCAGCCAAGAGCGGGGGGGCGACACCGGGGAGCTGTTTTTT
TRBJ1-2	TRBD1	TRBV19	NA	CASRKGTDYGYTF	TGTGCCAGTAGAAAAGGGACAGATTATGGCTACACCTTC
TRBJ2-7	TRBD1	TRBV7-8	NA	CASSLIAGQGRYEQYF	TGTGCCAGCAGCTTGATTGCGGGACAGGGAAGGTACGAGCAGTACTTC
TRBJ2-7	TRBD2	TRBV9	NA	CASSLTSGSYEQYF	TGTGCCAGCAGCCTCACTAGCGGGAGTTACGAGCAGTACTTC
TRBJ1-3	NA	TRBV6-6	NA	CASSYSRRVSGNTIYF	TGTGCCAGCAGTTACTCCCGAAGAGTCTCTGGAAACACCATATATTTT
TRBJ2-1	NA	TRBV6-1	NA	CASSEGSNEQFF	TGTGCCAGCAGTGAAGGGAGTAATGAGCAGTTCTTC
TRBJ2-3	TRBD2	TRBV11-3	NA	CASSWGLAADTQYF	TGTGCCAGCAGCTGGGGACTAGCGGCAGATACGCAGTATTTT
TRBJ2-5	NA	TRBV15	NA	CATSRGSPRAQETQYF	TGTGCCACCAGCAGAGGTTCCCCCAGGGCCCAAGAGACCCAGTACTTC
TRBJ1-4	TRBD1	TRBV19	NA	CASSPTGGRGEKLFF	TGTGCCAGTAGTCCCACAGGGGGACGGGGTGAAAAACTGTTTTTT
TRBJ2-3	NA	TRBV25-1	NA	CASRLGSSGTDTQYF	TGTGCCAGCAGGTTAGGGAGTAGCGGCACAGATACGCAGTATTTT
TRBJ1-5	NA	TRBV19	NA	CASSPGGSNQPQHF	TGTGCCAGTAGTCCGGGGGGGAGCAATCAGCCCCAGCATTTT
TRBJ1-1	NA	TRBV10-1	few	CASRHSGSYTEAFF	TGCGCCAGCAGGCATTCCGGGAGCTACACTGAAGCTTTCTTT
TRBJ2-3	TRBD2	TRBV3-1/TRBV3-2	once	CASSQASGGGDTQYF	TGTGCCAGCAGCCAAGCTAGCGGGGGAGGGGATACGCAGTATTTT
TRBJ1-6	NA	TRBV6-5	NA	CASRRDRSYNSPLHF	TGTGCCAGCCGCCGCGATAGATCTTATAATTCACCCCTCCACTTT
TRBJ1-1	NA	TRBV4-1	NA	CASSQDVVAEAFF	TGCGCCAGCAGCCAAGACGTCGTCGCTGAAGCTTTCTTT
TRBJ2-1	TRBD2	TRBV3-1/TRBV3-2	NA	CASSQDFGRGRANEQFF	TGTGCCAGCAGCCAAGACTTCGGGCGGGGGAGAGCCAATGAGCAGTTCTTC
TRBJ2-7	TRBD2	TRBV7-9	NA	CASSLLAGGPGYEQYF	TGTGCCAGCAGCTTGCTAGCGGGGGGGCCTGGGTACGAGCAGTACTTC
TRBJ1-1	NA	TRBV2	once	CAKQGTEAFF	TGTGCCAAGCAGGGAACTGAAGCTTTCTTT
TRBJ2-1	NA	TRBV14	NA	CASSQDRVDVPYNEQFF	TGTGCCAGCAGCCAAGATCGGGTAGACGTACCCTACAATGAGCAGTTCTTC
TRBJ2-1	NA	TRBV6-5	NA	CASSYGLGSNEQFF	TGTGCCAGCAGTTACGGTTTAGGGAGCAATGAGCAGTTCTTC
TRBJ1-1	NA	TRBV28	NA	CASSKTGMNTEAFF	TGTGCCAGCAGCAAAACAGGAATGAACACTGAAGCTTTCTTT
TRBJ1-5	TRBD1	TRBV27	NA	CASSLSILDRGLQPQHF	TGTGCCAGCAGTTTATCGATACTCGACAGGGGCCTACAGCCCCAGCATTTT
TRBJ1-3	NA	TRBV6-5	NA	CASSPQGYGNTIYF	TGTGCCAGCAGCCCGCAGGGTTATGGAAACACCATATATTTT
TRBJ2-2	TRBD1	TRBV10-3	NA	CAISVRGGGQNTGELFF	TGTGCCATCAGTGTAAGAGGGGGCGGTCAAAACACCGGGGAGCTGTTTTTT
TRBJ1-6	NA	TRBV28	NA	CASSARGNRALHF	TGTGCCAGCAGTGCCCGGGGCAACAGGGCCCTCCACTTT
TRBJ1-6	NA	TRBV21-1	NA	CASSTETDNYNSPLHF	TGTGCCAGCAGCACAGAGACAGACAACTATAATTCACCCCTCCACTTT
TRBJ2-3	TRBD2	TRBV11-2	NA	CASSSQGLAYTDTQYF	TGTGCCAGCAGCTCGCAGGGACTAGCGTACACAGATACGCAGTATTTT
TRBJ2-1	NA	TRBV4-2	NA	CASSQDKAGNEQFF	TGTGCCAGCAGCCAAGATAAGGCGGGGAATGAGCAGTTCTTC
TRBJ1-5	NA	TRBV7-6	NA	CASSSETVFSNQPQHF	TGTGCCAGCAGCTCTGAGACAGTCTTTAGCAATCAGCCCCAGCATTTT
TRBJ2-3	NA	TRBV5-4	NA	CASSLGRLLFTDTQYF	TGTGCCAGCAGCCTTGGCCGACTACTTTTCACAGATACGCAGTATTTT
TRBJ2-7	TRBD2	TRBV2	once	CASTTSGSSYEQYF	TGTGCCAGCACTACTAGCGGTAGCTCCTACGAGCAGTACTTC
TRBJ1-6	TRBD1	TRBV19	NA	CASSIVAGGGSPLHF	TGTGCCAGTAGTATAGTAGCAGGGGGCGGCTCACCCCTCCACTTT
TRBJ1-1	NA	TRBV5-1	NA	CASSRGRLNTEAFF	TGCGCCAGCAGCAGGGGGAGACTGAACACTGAAGCTTTCTTT
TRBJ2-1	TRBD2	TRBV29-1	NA	CSVQASGGLYNEQFF	TGCAGCGTACAAGCTAGCGGGGGCCTGTACAATGAGCAGTTCTTC
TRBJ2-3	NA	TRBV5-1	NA	CASSSGVARTDTQYF	TGCGCCAGCAGCTCAGGGGTAGCTCGAACAGATACGCAGTATTTT
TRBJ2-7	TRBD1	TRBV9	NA	CASRTGLPYEQYF	TGTGCCAGCAGGACAGGGCTTCCCTACGAGCAGTACTTC
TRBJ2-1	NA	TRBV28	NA	CASSLTEVLGNEQFF	TGTGCCAGCAGTTTAACGGAGGTTTTAGGCAATGAGCAGTTCTTC
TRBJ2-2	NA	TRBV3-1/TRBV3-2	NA	CASRQGQRTGELFF	TGTGCCAGCAGGCAGGGTCAACGAACCGGGGAGCTGTTTTTT
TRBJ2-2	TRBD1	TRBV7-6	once	CASSQNRGQGLTGELFF	TGTGCCAGCAGCCAAAATAGGGGACAGGGACTCACCGGGGAGCTGTTTTTT
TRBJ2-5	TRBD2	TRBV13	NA	CASSLASGQETQYF	TGTGCCAGCAGCTTAGCTAGCGGGCAAGAGACCCAGTACTTC
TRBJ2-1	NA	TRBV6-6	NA	CASRRPGNLYNEQFF	TGTGCCAGCAGGAGACCCGGGAACCTATACAATGAGCAGTTCTTC
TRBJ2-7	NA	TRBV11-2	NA	CASSLVGDKYF	TGTGCCAGCAGCTTAGTCGGGGATAAGTACTTC
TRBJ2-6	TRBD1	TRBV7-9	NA	CASSSGQGVAGANVLTF	TGTGCCAGCAGCTCGGGACAGGGAGTTGCTGGGGCCAACGTCCTGACTTTC
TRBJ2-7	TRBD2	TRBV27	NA	CASSSVGSGGAGEQYF	TGTGCCAGCAGTTCTGTGGGTAGCGGGGGCGCGGGGGAGCAGTACTTC
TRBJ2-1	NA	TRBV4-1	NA	CASSPKNRRSNNEQFF	TGCGCCAGCAGCCCCAAGAATAGGAGATCTAACAATGAGCAGTTCTTC
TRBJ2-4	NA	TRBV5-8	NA	CASSRNRGGNKNIQYF	TGTGCCAGCAGCCGAAACAGGGGAGGTAACAAAAACATTCAGTACTTC
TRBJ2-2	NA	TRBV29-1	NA	CSAPGKNTGELFF	TGCAGCGCCCCGGGAAAGAACACCGGGGAGCTGTTTTTT
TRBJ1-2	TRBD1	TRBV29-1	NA	CSVDDRGDYGYTF	TGCAGCGTTGACGACAGGGGAGACTATGGCTACACCTTC
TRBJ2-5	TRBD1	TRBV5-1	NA	CASSPGQLLDETQYF	TGCGCCAGCAGCCCGGGACAGCTTCTCGATGAGACCCAGTACTTC
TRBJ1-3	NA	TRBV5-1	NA	CASSYDSNGNTIYF	TGCGCCAGCAGCTATGACTCGAACGGAAACACCATATATTTT